Each of the 30 T cell receptor beta chains below was sequenced from the same sample in a study of regulatory T cells in long-lasting Graves disease. Stated time point: newly diagnosed GD, antithyroid drugs for less than 3 months. The TCR library was made from RNA that had been extracted from PBMCs in TRIzol. Relying on iRepertoire HTBI primers and Arm-PCR of CDR3 regions, the team built TCR beta libraries. TCRdb reprocessed the multiplex PCR reads via MiXCR and lists one record per CDR3 protein. The repertoire holds about 210,000 distinct CDR3 sequences, with about 19% as singletons. These same records also appear under a second study, on T cells in Graves' hyperthyroidism and ophthalmopathy.

Material: peripheral blood mononuclear cells (PBMCs), obtained at new diagnosis, from a patient treated with antithyroid drugs. These receptors all stem from a woman under 40 with Graves disease.

A word on this clonotype: Its ends do not fully match the called genes, so a read error is possible. V and J are TRBV24-1 and TRBJ1-2; D not certain. CDR3 length: 13 amino acids. Germline CDR1 reads KGHDR; CDR2 reads SFDVKD. CDR3 residues: CASSAGWNYGYTF. The CDR3 DNA sequence: TGTGCCTCCAGTGCGGGGTGGAACTATGGCTACACCTTC.

This clonotype was counted ten times or more. The chain uses TRBV20-1 and TRBJ2-3; no clear D. This CDR3 spans 13 amino acids. Looked up from germline, CDR1 is DFQATT and CDR2 is SNEGSKA (reference sequence). The V end was cut by 5 bases, the J end by 2 bases, with 11 bases between. As DNA, the CDR3 is TGCAGTGCTCCGACCCCGGACACAGATACGCAGTATTTT. Protein sequence: CSAPTPDTDTQYF.

This clonotype was seen ten or more times. For the CDR3, the DNA is TGTGCCACTGGAGAGGAGATTGAAGCTTTCTTT. This sequence encodes CATGEEIEAFF. The chain uses TRBV28 and TRBJ1-1; unclear D gene. The CDR3 extends over 11 amino acids. Germline V gene lookup returns CDR1 MDHEN and CDR2 SYDVKM. V was pared by 10 bases and J by 7 bases, with 13 bases between.

This clonotype was observed at least ten times. CDR3 loop: CASKVAGGPEQFF. CDR3 in DNA: TGTGCCAGCAAGGTCGCGGGGGGGCCTGAGCAGTTCTTC. The J gene is TRBJ2-1, the V gene TRBV27; the match to TRBD2 covers 9 bases. V trimming: 7 bases; J trimming: 9 bases; junction bases outside the gene matches: 7. There are 13 residues in the CDR3. The germline V gene has CDR1 MNHEY and CDR2 SMNVEV (reference sequence).

This clonotype was recorded at least ten times. The germline gene is not matched at one end of the junction; a read error may be the cause. The chain employs TRBV2 and TRBJ2-2, with D maybe TRBD1 (6 bases). This CDR3 is built from 10 residues. Germline loops: CDR1 SNHLY, CDR2 FYNNEI. The CDR3 loop reads CASSYRDKIF. The CDR3 DNA reads as TGTGCCAGCAGCTACCGGGACAAGATTTTC.

This clonotype was seen repeatedly, ten times or more. The chain couples TRBV10-3 to TRBJ2-5; 8 positions match TRBD2. V was clipped by 2 bases and J by 3 bases; unmatched bases: 8. CDR3 length equals 16 residues. Germline V lookup: CDR1 ENHRY, CDR2 SYGVKD. The CDR3 region has the DNA TGTGCCATCAGTGAGGGGGTGCGGGGGGTCGAAGAGACCCAGTACTTC. Amino acids: CAISEGVRGVEETQYF.

The V gene is TRBV6-1, the J gene TRBJ2-3; possibly TRBD2 for D (6 bases). The germline V and J ends were trimmed by 2 bases and 0 bases, with 12 bases remaining between them. The CDR3 spans 16 residues. Germline loops: CDR1 MNHNS, CDR2 SASEGT. The DNA for the CDR3 is TGTGCCAGCAGTGAACCTATAGCGGTTAGCACAGATACGCAGTATTTT. Protein: CASSEPIAVSTDTQYF.

A note on this clonotype: It may be a read error: a sequence one base away is much more abundant. V gene TRBV11-2 combines with J gene TRBJ1-1, with D unclear. CDR1 is SGHAT, CDR2 FQNNGV, per germline. This CDR3 region has 15 residues. CDR3 in amino acids: CAGSLEELMNTEAFF. CDR3 nucleotides: TGTGCCGGCAGCTTAGAAGAGCTCATGAACACTGAAGCTTTCTTT.

This clonotype was seen many times. The V and J genes are TRBV24-1 and TRBJ1-2; the D is unclear. V gave up 2 bases and J gave up 4 bases, with 7 bases separating them. CDR1 is KGHDR, CDR2 SFDVKD, per germline. The CDR3 sequence is 13 residues long. CDR3 region: CATSDSDGYGYTF. The CDR3 nucleotides are TGTGCCACCAGTGATTCGGACGGCTATGGCTACACCTTC.

The table lists this clonotype with many counts. At one end the junction does not follow the germline gene, possibly because of a read error. The V call is TRBV6-5, the J call TRBJ1-5; TRBD1 matches 8 bases. The CDR3 is 15 residues long. Germline V gene sequence: CDR1 MNHEY, CDR2 SVGAGI. Here the CDR3 reads CASTYGGTGGQPQHF. CDR3 DNA sequence: TGTGCCAGCACTTACGGGGGGACAGGCGGTCAGCCCCAGCATTTT.

This clonotype appeared many times. The rearrangement uses TRBV7-2 and TRBJ2-3; the D gene is possibly TRBD1 (6 bases). Looked up from germline, CDR1 is SGHTA and CDR2 is FQGNSA. V lost 4 bases and J lost 1, with 9 bases in between. There are 14 residues in the CDR3. The CDR3 loop is CASSWQGRTDTQYF. CDR3 coding DNA: TGTGCCAGCAGCTGGCAGGGGCGCACAGATACGCAGTATTTT.

The sample holds many counts of this clonotype. J is TRBJ1-2 and V is TRBV24-1; no definite D call. Germline CDR1 KGHDR, CDR2 SFDVKD. Trimming cost V 3 bases and J 4 bases, with 11 bases left between them. The CDR3 sequence is 14 residues long. DNA of the CDR3: TGTGCCACCAGTGATGGTACGGGTAGCTATGGCTACACCTTC. This gives the protein CATSDGTGSYGYTF.

This clonotype was recorded many times. The chain combines TRBV9 with TRBJ1-2, with a weak D call TRBD1 (6 bases). The V end lost 0 bases, the J end lost 5 bases, and 20 bases lay between the germline ends. Germline V gene sequence: CDR1 SGDLS, CDR2 YYNGEE. The CDR3 consists of 17 residues. The CDR3 spells CASSVAPDRPAGYGYTF. As DNA, the CDR3 is TGTGCCAGCAGCGTAGCTCCAGACAGGCCGGCGGGTTATGGCTACACCTTC.

The J gene is TRBJ2-1, the V gene TRBV20-1, with 14 bases matching TRBD2. The CDR3 runs 17 residues. Germline V gene data show CDR1 as DFQATT and CDR2 as SNEGSKA (reference sequence). The V and J ends lost 5 bases and 5 bases, in that order; junction bases with no gene match: 11. The CDR3 DNA reads as TGCAGTGCTGGCTTGGGACTAGCGGGAGATCTAGACAATGAGCAGTTCTTC. It yields the protein CSAGLGLAGDLDNEQFF.

This clonotype was seen repeatedly, ten times or more. V usage is TRBV30 and J usage is TRBJ2-7; D might be TRBD1 or TRBD2, each matching 7 bases. This CDR3 has 14 amino acids. Looked up from germline, CDR1 is GTSNPN and CDR2 is SVGIG (reference sequence). Trimming cost V 3 bases and J 5 bases, with 17 bases left between them. CDR3 sequence: CAWSAAGGGNEQYF. The CDR3 bases are TGTGCCTGGAGCGCGGCAGGGGGAGGGAACGAGCAGTACTTC. Full variable domain (remainder filled in from reference TRBV30 and TRBJ2-7): SQTIHQWPATLVQPVGSPLSLECTVEGTSNPNLYWYRQAAGRGLQLLFYSVGIGQISSEVPQNLSASRPQDRQFILSSKKLLLSDSGFYLCAWSAAGGGNEQYFGPGTRLTVT.

On this clonotype: A far larger clone is one nucleotide away, so this likely arose from a read error. The chain uses TRBV7-9 and TRBJ1-3; 8 bases match TRBD1. Germline CDR1 is SEHNR and CDR2 is FQNEAQ (reference sequence). The CDR3 covers 16 residues. CDR3 in amino acids: CAGSPRTGTSGNTIYF. CDR3 nucleotides: TGTGCCGGCAGCCCCCGGACAGGGACCTCTGGAAACACCATATATTTT.

This clonotype showed up many times. The chain has TRBV6-2 or TRBV6-3 and TRBJ2-5; 12 positions match TRBD2. This CDR3 contains 17 residues. Germline trimming cut 6 bases from V and 3 bases from J; bases unmatched to any gene: 11. Germline lookup yields CDR1 MNHEY and CDR2 SVGEGT. The CDR3: CASSRGGLAGGKETQYF. The CDR3, as DNA: TGTGCCAGCAGCCGAGGAGGGCTAGCGGGGGGGAAAGAGACCCAGTACTTC.

The chain joins TRBV12-3 or TRBV12-4 to TRBJ2-7, with 8 positions matching TRBD2. Trimming at V came to 5 bases and at J to 3 bases, leaving 9 bases not matched to a gene. CDR3 length: 15 amino acids. The CDR3 sequence is CASSGLADILYEQYF. The CDR3 nucleotides are TGTGCCAGCAGTGGACTAGCCGATATCCTCTACGAGCAGTACTTC.

This clonotype was seen repeatedly, ten times or more. The J gene is TRBJ1-4, the V gene TRBV2; D perhaps matches TRBD1 (6 bases). This CDR3 comprises 15 residues. V gave up 1 base and J gave up 7 bases, with 13 bases separating them. Germline values: CDR1 SNHLY, CDR2 FYNNEI. The CDR3 bases are TGTGCCAGCAGTGAAGGGGGGGCGCAAACTGAAAAACTGTTTTTT. Its translation is CASSEGGAQTEKLFF.

This clonotype was seen repeatedly, ten times or more. The rearrangement links TRBV27 to TRBJ2-3; 10 bases fit TRBD2. CDR1 is MNHEY and CDR2 is SMNVEV in the germline V gene (reference sequence). The CDR3 has 16 residues. Trimming at V came to 6 bases and at J to 2 bases, leaving 8 bases not matched to a gene. CDR3 DNA: TGTGCCAGCAGATTCTTAGCGGGGGGCGTCACAGATACGCAGTATTTT. This codes for CASRFLAGGVTDTQYF.

This clonotype was recorded at least ten times. The chain has TRBV6-1 and TRBJ2-7; D gene unclear. The CDR3 runs to 14 residues. Between the trimmed V and J ends, which lost 6 bases and 0 bases, there was a span of 12 bases. Germline lookup yields CDR1 MNHNS and CDR2 SASEGT. The CDR3 sequence is CASSHPGNSYEQYF. The CDR3 DNA follows: TGTGCCAGCAGCCATCCCGGCAACTCCTACGAGCAGTACTTC.

This clonotype appeared many times. The chain has TRBV12-3 or TRBV12-4 and TRBJ1-1; 7 positions match TRBD1. Trimming at V came to 7 bases and at J to 1 base, leaving 9 bases not matched to a gene. This CDR3 region has 15 residues. CDR3 amino acids: CASTPQGGRNTEAFF. CDR3 DNA sequence: TGTGCCAGCACTCCTCAGGGGGGCCGGAACACTGAAGCTTTCTTT.

Comment on this clonotype: This may be a read error, as it is one base from a much larger clone. The chain carries TRBV6-1 and TRBJ2-1, with 11 nucleotides matching TRBD2. Germline CDR1 MNHNS, CDR2 SASEGT. The CDR3 is 15 residues long. The CDR3 DNA reads as TGTACCAGCAGACCGGGACTAGCGGACCCAAATGAGCAGTTCTTC. As protein: CTSRPGLADPNEQFF.

This clonotype was seen repeatedly, ten times or more. The rearrangement uses TRBV7-2 and TRBJ1-5; D uncertain. CDR1 and CDR2 from the germline V gene are SGHTA and FQGNSA. Trimming removed 8 bases from V and 5 bases from J, with 19 bases in between. The CDR3 runs 15 residues. The CDR3 reads CASEDGVRDHQPQHF. The CDR3 DNA reads TGTGCCAGCGAGGACGGAGTCCGAGACCATCAGCCCCAGCATTTT. Looking up the rest from reference TRBV7-2 and TRBJ1-5 gives the full variable domain: GAGVSQSPSNKVTEKGKDVELRCDPISGHTALYWYRQSLGQGLEFLIYFQGNSAPDKSGLPSDRFSAERTGGSVSTLTIQRTQQEDSAVYLCASEDGVRDHQPQHFGDGTRLSIL.

This clonotype has a handful of counts. This sequence joins TRBV4-1 and TRBJ2-1, with 8 positions matching TRBD1. V lost 4 bases and J lost 6; bases outside the gene matches: 8. Germline V CDR1 and CDR2: MGHRA, YSYEKL. The CDR3 runs to 15 residues. The CDR3 protein is CASSPPDRDLNEQFF. CDR3 sequence (DNA): TGCGCCAGCAGCCCCCCGGACAGGGACCTCAATGAGCAGTTCTTC.

This clonotype was seen ten or more times. A much more abundant neighbour one base away suggests this may be a read error. This chain uses TRBV6-1 with TRBJ1-6; D gene ambiguous. The CDR3 spans 16 residues. Germline CDR1 is MNHNS and CDR2 is SASEGT. CDR3 sequence: CASSTTSGGRNSPLYF. CDR3 nucleotides: TGTGCCAGCAGTACGACCTCGGGAGGCCGGAATTCACCCCTCTACTTT.

The chain couples TRBV5-5 to TRBJ2-6; D call uncertain. Trimming stripped 4 bases from V and 2 bases from J, with 7 bases between. This CDR3 comprises 14 residues. Looked up from germline, CDR1 is SGHKS and CDR2 is YYEKEE (reference sequence). CDR3 region: CASSAGTGANVLTF. Here the CDR3 DNA reads TGTGCCAGCAGCGCAGGTACTGGGGCCAACGTCCTGACTTTC. Full variable domain (missing parts from reference TRBV5-5 and TRBJ2-6): DAGVTQSPTHLIKTRGQQVTLRCSPISGHKSVSWYQQVLGQGPQFIFQYYEKEERGRGNFPDRFSARQFPNYSSELNVNALLLGDSALYLCASSAGTGANVLTFGAGSRLTVL.

The rearrangement joins TRBV2 to TRBJ1-5; tentatively, D is TRBD1 (5 bases). Germline values: CDR1 SNHLY, CDR2 FYNNEI. This CDR3 is 14 amino acids long. Trimming took off 6 bases at V and 9 bases at J, with 18 bases between the two ends. In DNA, the CDR3 is TGTGCCAGCAGCCCACAGGACCGGGTGGGGCCCCAGCATTTT. Its protein product is CASSPQDRVGPQHF. Filled out from reference TRBV2 and TRBJ1-5, the complete variable domain reads EPEVTQTPSHQVTQMGQEVILRCVPISNHLYFYWYRQILGQKVEFLVSFYNNEISEKSEIFDDQFSVERPDGSNFTLKIRSTKLEDSAMYFCASSPQDRVGPQHFGDGTRLSIL.

The table lists this clonotype with many counts. This chain joins TRBV19 and TRBJ2-1; 13 bases map to TRBD2. The CDR3 has 16 amino acids. Germline CDR1 is LNHDA and CDR2 is SQIVND (reference sequence). Trimming at V came to 6 bases and at J to 2 bases, leaving 4 bases not matched to a gene. In DNA form, the CDR3 reads TGTGCCAGTAGGTCGGGGACTAGCGGGGCCTACAATGAGCAGTTCTTC. It translates to CASRSGTSGAYNEQFF.

This clonotype has just a few counts. One end of the junction fails to match germline, which may point to a read error. The genes are TRBV6-2 or TRBV6-3 and TRBJ2-5; 9 nucleotides agree with TRBD2. The germline V gene has CDR1 MNHEY and CDR2 SVGEGT. The CDR3 runs to 13 residues. CDR3 sequence (DNA): TGTGCCAGCAGGACTAGCGGTAAAGAGACCCAGTGCTTC. The encoded protein is CASRTSGKETQCF.